The rows below give T cell receptor beta chains drawn from one sample of a study of shared clonotypes between healthy human individuals. The assay was immunoSEQ multiplex PCR, and TCRdb's table has in-frame clones only and misses some. The table records under 1,100,000 clones, approximately 72% of them present only once. Material for sequencing was memory CD4+ T cells sorted from blood. All receptors come from a man younger than 35 in good health. The CDR3 runs from the conserved cysteine through the conserved F or W. Fields, in order: V gene, J gene, clone size, D gene, CDR3 protein, CDR3 DNA. A D gene is named only where the DNA matches it firmly. Rows may omit the clone size; those that give it use once, few, many or a size class.

v_call: TRBV19
j_call: TRBJ2-1
clone_size: -
d_call: TRBD2
cdr3_aa: CASSPRLTSGGSRNEQFF
cdr3_nt: TGTGCCAGTAGTCCCCGTTTGACTAGCGGGGGGTCCCGCAATGAGCAGTTCTTC

v_call: TRBV9
j_call: TRBJ1-2
clone_size: -
d_call: -
cdr3_aa: CASSPDIGGLYGYTF
cdr3_nt: TGTGCCAGCAGCCCAGACATCGGGGGATTGTATGGCTACACCTTC

v_call: TRBV13
j_call: TRBJ2-7
clone_size: -
d_call: -
cdr3_aa: CASSLPGQGYEQYF
cdr3_nt: TGTGCCAGCAGCCTACCCGGCCAGGGGTACGAGCAGTACTTC

v_call: TRBV30
j_call: TRBJ2-7
clone_size: -
d_call: -
cdr3_aa: CAWSAGQSSYEQYF
cdr3_nt: TGTGCCTGGAGCGCCGGGCAGAGCTCCTACGAGCAGTACTTC

v_call: TRBV11-1
j_call: TRBJ2-5
clone_size: -
d_call: TRBD2
cdr3_aa: CASTKGLAAQETQYF
cdr3_nt: TGTGCCAGCACCAAGGGACTAGCGGCCCAAGAGACCCAGTACTTC

v_call: TRBV7-8
j_call: TRBJ2-1
clone_size: -
d_call: -
cdr3_aa: CASSLARHEQFF
cdr3_nt: TGTGCCAGCAGCTTAGCGAGACATGAGCAGTTCTTC

v_call: TRBV5-4
j_call: TRBJ1-4
clone_size: once
d_call: TRBD1
cdr3_aa: CASSLRTGGTNEKLFF
cdr3_nt: TGTGCCAGCAGCTTGAGGACAGGGGGAACTAATGAAAAACTGTTTTTT

v_call: TRBV30
j_call: TRBJ1-6
clone_size: -
d_call: -
cdr3_aa: CAWSYDGTNSPLHF
cdr3_nt: TGTGCCTGGAGTTACGACGGGACCAATTCACCCCTCCACTTT

v_call: TRBV7-9
j_call: TRBJ1-3
clone_size: -
d_call: TRBD1
cdr3_aa: CASSPQTTGWYF
cdr3_nt: TGTGCCAGCAGCCCACAAACGACAGGGTGGTATTTT

v_call: TRBV11-2
j_call: TRBJ2-3
clone_size: many
d_call: -
cdr3_aa: CASSFSLIGAVTQYF
cdr3_nt: TGTGCCAGCAGCTTCTCCTTAATCGGGGCGGTTACGCAGTATTTT

v_call: TRBV7-2
j_call: TRBJ2-1
clone_size: -
d_call: TRBD2
cdr3_aa: CASSPRTSGGLDEQFF
cdr3_nt: TGTGCCAGCAGCCCACGGACTAGCGGGGGCCTCGATGAGCAGTTCTTC

v_call: TRBV5-4
j_call: TRBJ1-4
clone_size: -
d_call: -
cdr3_aa: CASSMSGPMSEKLFF
cdr3_nt: TGTGCCAGCAGCATGTCCGGGCCGATGAGTGAAAAACTGTTTTTT

v_call: TRBV5-1
j_call: TRBJ1-1
clone_size: few
d_call: -
cdr3_aa: CASSSGRTMNTEAFF
cdr3_nt: TGCGCCAGCAGTTCCGGACGGACCATGAACACTGAAGCTTTCTTT

v_call: TRBV5-1
j_call: TRBJ2-5
clone_size: -
d_call: TRBD2
cdr3_aa: CASSLRGTSGRAWETQYF
cdr3_nt: TGCGCCAGCAGCTTGCGCGGGACTAGCGGGAGGGCCTGGGAGACCCAGTACTTC

v_call: TRBV20-1
j_call: TRBJ1-2
clone_size: -
d_call: -
cdr3_aa: CSAQSPYGYTF
cdr3_nt: TGCAGTGCTCAGAGTCCCTATGGCTACACCTTC

v_call: TRBV2
j_call: TRBJ2-7
clone_size: -
d_call: TRBD2
cdr3_aa: CASTTRTSGGYEQYF
cdr3_nt: TGTGCCAGCACCACCCGGACTAGCGGGGGGTACGAGCAGTACTTC

v_call: TRBV5-1
j_call: TRBJ2-1
clone_size: -
d_call: TRBD1
cdr3_aa: CASSTGQGAYNEQFF
cdr3_nt: TGCGCCAGCAGCACGGGACAGGGAGCCTACAATGAGCAGTTCTTC

v_call: TRBV5-1
j_call: TRBJ1-1
clone_size: few
d_call: -
cdr3_aa: CASSLAVGATEAFF
cdr3_nt: TGCGCCAGCAGCTTGGCCGTAGGGGCCACTGAAGCTTTCTTT

v_call: TRBV5-1
j_call: TRBJ2-7
clone_size: -
d_call: TRBD2
cdr3_aa: CASSLAASGSWGEQYF
cdr3_nt: TGCGCCAGCAGCTTGGCCGCCAGCGGGAGTTGGGGCGAGCAGTACTTC

v_call: TRBV6-1
j_call: TRBJ1-1
clone_size: -
d_call: -
cdr3_aa: CASSGRGGLTEAFF
cdr3_nt: TGTGCCAGCAGTGGCCGCGGGGGGCTCACTGAAGCTTTCTTT

v_call: TRBV9
j_call: TRBJ2-1
clone_size: -
d_call: -
cdr3_aa: CASSVGSGVLSNEQFF
cdr3_nt: TGTGCCAGCAGCGTAGGTTCGGGAGTCTTAAGCAATGAGCAGTTCTTC

v_call: TRBV6-5
j_call: TRBJ2-3
clone_size: few
d_call: -
cdr3_aa: CARAYPSTDTQYF
cdr3_nt: TGTGCCCGGGCGTATCCAAGCACAGATACGCAGTATTTT

v_call: TRBV28
j_call: TRBJ1-1
clone_size: -
d_call: TRBD1
cdr3_aa: CASSSARTGRMNTEAFF
cdr3_nt: TGTGCCAGCAGCTCTGCCCGGACAGGGAGGATGAACACTGAAGCTTTCTTT

v_call: TRBV4-1
j_call: TRBJ2-3
clone_size: many
d_call: -
cdr3_aa: CASSNPDWASTDTQYF
cdr3_nt: TGCGCCAGCAGTAATCCGGACTGGGCCAGCACAGATACGCAGTATTTT

v_call: TRBV21-1
j_call: TRBJ1-5
clone_size: many
d_call: -
cdr3_aa: CASKEVLYSNQPQHF
cdr3_nt: TGTGCCAGCAAAGAAGTCCTTTATAGCAATCAGCCCCAGCATTTT

v_call: TRBV5-1
j_call: TRBJ1-6
clone_size: -
d_call: -
cdr3_aa: CASSLEGQANSPLHF
cdr3_nt: TGCGCCAGCAGCTTGGAAGGGCAGGCCAATTCACCCCTCCACTTT

v_call: TRBV19
j_call: TRBJ1-5
clone_size: -
d_call: -
cdr3_aa: CASMRGYSNQPQHF
cdr3_nt: TGTGCCAGTATGAGAGGGTATAGCAATCAGCCCCAGCATTTT

v_call: TRBV2
j_call: TRBJ1-1
clone_size: few
d_call: TRBD1
cdr3_aa: CASEGARDTEAFF
cdr3_nt: TGTGCCAGCGAGGGGGCGCGAGACACTGAAGCTTTCTTT

v_call: TRBV7-2
j_call: TRBJ1-4
clone_size: -
d_call: -
cdr3_aa: CASSFGQINEKLFF
cdr3_nt: TGTGCCAGCAGCTTTGGGCAGATTAATGAAAAACTGTTTTTT

v_call: TRBV30
j_call: TRBJ2-7
clone_size: few
d_call: TRBD2
cdr3_aa: CATGSLAGTYEQYF
cdr3_nt: TGTGCCACTGGAAGTCTAGCGGGAACCTACGAGCAGTACTTC

v_call: TRBV10-1
j_call: TRBJ1-2
clone_size: few
d_call: -
cdr3_aa: CASSATVNYGYTF
cdr3_nt: TGCGCCAGCAGTGCAACAGTGAACTATGGCTACACCTTC

v_call: TRBV2
j_call: TRBJ1-4
clone_size: -
d_call: -
cdr3_aa: CASSEHTLRNEKLFF
cdr3_nt: TGTGCCAGCAGTGAGCACACCCTCCGAAATGAAAAACTGTTTTTT

v_call: TRBV18
j_call: TRBJ1-1
clone_size: -
d_call: TRBD1
cdr3_aa: CASSFGQGGGTEAFF
cdr3_nt: TGTGCCAGCTCATTCGGACAGGGAGGAGGCACTGAAGCTTTCTTT

v_call: TRBV10-3
j_call: TRBJ2-3
clone_size: -
d_call: TRBD1
cdr3_aa: CASGQVSTDTQYF
cdr3_nt: TGTGCCAGTGGACAGGTTAGCACAGATACGCAGTATTTT

v_call: TRBV30
j_call: TRBJ2-2
clone_size: few
d_call: TRBD1
cdr3_aa: CAWSPGQGAGELFF
cdr3_nt: TGTGCCTGGAGTCCAGGACAGGGGGCCGGGGAGCTGTTTTTT

v_call: TRBV9
j_call: TRBJ2-5
clone_size: -
d_call: -
cdr3_aa: CASSVRAPSYQETQYF
cdr3_nt: TGTGCCAGCAGCGTCCGGGCTCCATCGTACCAAGAGACCCAGTACTTC

v_call: TRBV27
j_call: TRBJ1-6
clone_size: few
d_call: -
cdr3_aa: CASSLIPRSPLHF
cdr3_nt: TGTGCCAGCAGTTTAATCCCGCGATCACCCCTCCACTTT

v_call: TRBV11-2
j_call: TRBJ1-1
clone_size: -
d_call: -
cdr3_aa: CASSLAGGTTEAFF
cdr3_nt: TGTGCCAGCAGCTTAGCCGGGGGTACCACTGAAGCTTTCTTT

v_call: TRBV27
j_call: TRBJ2-1
clone_size: -
d_call: TRBD2
cdr3_aa: CASSLDSGVNNEQFF
cdr3_nt: TGTGCCAGCAGTTTAGATAGCGGGGTCAACAATGAGCAGTTCTTC

v_call: TRBV2
j_call: TRBJ2-5
clone_size: -
d_call: TRBD2
cdr3_aa: CASSRLAGVMETQYF
cdr3_nt: TGTGCCAGCAGTCGACTAGCGGGGGTGATGGAGACCCAGTACTTC

v_call: TRBV11-2
j_call: TRBJ2-1
clone_size: once
d_call: TRBD1
cdr3_aa: CASSDRDRALNEQFF
cdr3_nt: TGTGCCAGCAGCGACCGGGACAGGGCTTTGAATGAGCAGTTCTTC

v_call: TRBV5-4
j_call: TRBJ2-1
clone_size: -
d_call: -
cdr3_aa: CASSFRILPTAGNEQFF
cdr3_nt: TGTGCCAGCAGCTTCAGGATCCTCCCAACGGCCGGGAATGAGCAGTTCTTC

v_call: TRBV27
j_call: TRBJ1-4
clone_size: -
d_call: -
cdr3_aa: CASSLGGRASSGKLFF
cdr3_nt: TGTGCCAGCAGTCTCGGGGGGAGAGCATCAAGTGGGAAACTGTTTTTT

v_call: TRBV18
j_call: TRBJ2-3
clone_size: -
d_call: -
cdr3_aa: CASSPRPDTQYF
cdr3_nt: TGTGCCAGCTCACCCCGGCCAGATACGCAGTATTTT

v_call: TRBV28
j_call: TRBJ1-4
clone_size: -
d_call: -
cdr3_aa: CASSFQARELFF
cdr3_nt: TGTGCCAGCAGTTTTCAGGCTCGGGAACTGTTTTTT

v_call: TRBV5-4
j_call: TRBJ1-2
clone_size: -
d_call: -
cdr3_aa: CASSLYNSFNGYTF
cdr3_nt: TGTGCCAGCAGCTTATACAACAGCTTTAATGGCTACACCTTC

v_call: TRBV19
j_call: TRBJ1-3
clone_size: -
d_call: -
cdr3_aa: CASSIIGLTPSGNTIYF
cdr3_nt: TGTGCCAGTAGTATCATCGGGTTGACCCCCTCTGGAAACACCATATATTTT

v_call: TRBV30
j_call: TRBJ1-1
clone_size: -
d_call: -
cdr3_aa: CAWSVSKMALRGTEAFF
cdr3_nt: TGTGCCTGGAGTGTATCCAAGATGGCTCTCCGGGGCACTGAAGCTTTCTTT

v_call: TRBV6-5
j_call: TRBJ1-5
clone_size: few
d_call: -
cdr3_aa: CATAGSRSNQPQHF
cdr3_nt: TGTGCCACCGCGGGGAGTAGGAGCAATCAGCCCCAGCATTTT

v_call: TRBV23-1
j_call: TRBJ2-7
clone_size: -
d_call: -
cdr3_aa: CASSLNSSYEQYF
cdr3_nt: TGCGCCAGCAGTCTTAACAGCTCCTACGAGCAGTACTTC

v_call: TRBV7-2
j_call: TRBJ1-6
clone_size: -
d_call: -
cdr3_aa: CASSLMDSYNSPLHF
cdr3_nt: TGTGCCAGCAGCTTAATGGACTCCTATAATTCACCCCTCCACTTT

v_call: TRBV6-6
j_call: TRBJ2-7
clone_size: -
d_call: TRBD2
cdr3_aa: CASRKGWGGSYEQYF
cdr3_nt: TGTGCCAGCAGAAAGGGGTGGGGGGGCTCCTACGAGCAGTACTTC

v_call: TRBV6-5
j_call: TRBJ1-1
clone_size: -
d_call: -
cdr3_aa: CASRANTEAFF
cdr3_nt: TGTGCCAGTAGAGCGAACACTGAAGCTTTCTTT

v_call: TRBV2
j_call: TRBJ1-6
clone_size: -
d_call: -
cdr3_aa: CASSVSGVNSPLHF
cdr3_nt: TGTGCCAGCAGTGTATCAGGCGTCAATTCACCCCTCCACTTT

v_call: TRBV5-1
j_call: TRBJ1-1
clone_size: few
d_call: -
cdr3_aa: CASSLASGGTEAFF
cdr3_nt: TGCGCCAGCAGCTTGGCCAGTGGGGGCACTGAAGCTTTCTTT

v_call: TRBV27
j_call: TRBJ1-5
clone_size: -
d_call: -
cdr3_aa: CASSPKDTNQPQHF
cdr3_nt: TGTGCCAGCAGTCCCAAGGACACCAATCAGCCCCAGCATTTT

v_call: TRBV5-1
j_call: TRBJ2-5
clone_size: -
d_call: -
cdr3_aa: CASSLGLGAGQETQYF
cdr3_nt: TGCGCCAGCAGCTTGGGTTTGGGGGCAGGCCAAGAGACCCAGTACTTC

v_call: TRBV5-5
j_call: TRBJ2-7
clone_size: -
d_call: -
cdr3_aa: CASTWTLSYEQYF
cdr3_nt: TGTGCCAGCACCTGGACCTTATCCTACGAGCAGTACTTC

v_call: TRBV27
j_call: TRBJ1-5
clone_size: -
d_call: -
cdr3_aa: CASSSVGQPQHF
cdr3_nt: TGTGCCAGCAGTTCCGTAGGTCAGCCCCAGCATTTT

v_call: TRBV7-2
j_call: TRBJ2-7
clone_size: once
d_call: TRBD2
cdr3_aa: CASSLAGGAYEQYF
cdr3_nt: TGTGCCAGCAGCTTAGCCGGGGGGGCCTACGAGCAGTACTTC